This T cell receptor (beta chain) was observed in a study of beta chain features in type 1 diabetes. Whole-study findings and limits: In every one of the four CD4+ subsets, TCRB CDR3s were moderately but significantly shorter in Type 1 diabetes patients.

On this clone itself: The antigen is undetermined.

Every isolated RNA sample was fully reverse transcribed, so sequencing captured expressed TCRB transcripts. TCRdb's copy holds only in-frame clones and misses some; the assay was immunoSEQ multiplex PCR. The repertoire has 900,000 or so clones, around a sixth of them found once; the top ten carry around 0.02%. What was sequenced was naive CD4+ T cells from blood. This receptor was obtained from a woman younger than 35 in good health.

In nucleotides, the CDR3 is TGTGCCAGCAGCTTAGTCCCGGAACAAGAGACCCAGTACTTC. This encodes CASSLVPEQETQYF. The chain links TRBV7-9 to TRBJ2-5; D is ambiguous. Germline loops: CDR1 SEHNR, CDR2 FQNEAQ (reference sequence). With 1 base removed from V and 2 bases from J, the gap between germline ends came to 8 bases. This CDR3 is built from 14 residues.